The clone carrying this TCR beta chain has a handful of counts. What it binds is unknown. Relative to the germline gene, one junction end is altered; a read error may explain this. The data are from a study of T cells in Graves' hyperthyroidism and ophthalmopathy. Points from the study as a whole: Blood also contained most expanded thyroid clonotypes above 0.001. Ophthalmopathy, as predicted by the model, came a median 6.5 months after the prediction.

Fresh peripheral blood, roughly 10 ml, was the source of the PBMCs. Germline V CDR1 and CDR2: SGHTA, FQGNSA. The CDR3 is made up of 15 amino acids. Amplification targeted TCR beta CDR3 regions from RNA transcripts. When the TCR CDR3 underwent first-round RT-PCR, the HTBI primer set was used. TCRdb called the multiplex PCR reads again in MiXCR, with one record for every CDR3 protein. This sample has about 760,000 distinct CDR3 sequences, with roughly 32% found just once. Sequencing was done on a sample of blood. This receptor was taken from a woman between 35 and 50 years old with Graves' hyperthyroidism. This chain uses TRBV7-2 with TRBJ1-5; 8 positions match TRBD1. The CDR3 nucleotides are TGCGCCAGCAGCCTCCATCAGGGGGCCCGGCAGCCCCAGCATTTT. This codes for CASSLHQGARQPQHF.